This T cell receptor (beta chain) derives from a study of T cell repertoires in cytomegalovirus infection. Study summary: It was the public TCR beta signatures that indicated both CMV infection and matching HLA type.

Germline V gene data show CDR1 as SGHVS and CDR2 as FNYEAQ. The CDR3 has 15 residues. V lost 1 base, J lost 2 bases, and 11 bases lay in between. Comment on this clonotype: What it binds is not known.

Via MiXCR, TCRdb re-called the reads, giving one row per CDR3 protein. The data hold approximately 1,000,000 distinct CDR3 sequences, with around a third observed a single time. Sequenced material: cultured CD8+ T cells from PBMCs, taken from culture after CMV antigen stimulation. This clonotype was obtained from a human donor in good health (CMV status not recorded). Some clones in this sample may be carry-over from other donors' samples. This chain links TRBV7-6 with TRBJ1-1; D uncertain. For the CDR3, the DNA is TGTGCCAGCAGCTTAGAGGCGGCAGCTAACACTGAAGCTTTCTTT. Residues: CASSLEAAANTEAFF.